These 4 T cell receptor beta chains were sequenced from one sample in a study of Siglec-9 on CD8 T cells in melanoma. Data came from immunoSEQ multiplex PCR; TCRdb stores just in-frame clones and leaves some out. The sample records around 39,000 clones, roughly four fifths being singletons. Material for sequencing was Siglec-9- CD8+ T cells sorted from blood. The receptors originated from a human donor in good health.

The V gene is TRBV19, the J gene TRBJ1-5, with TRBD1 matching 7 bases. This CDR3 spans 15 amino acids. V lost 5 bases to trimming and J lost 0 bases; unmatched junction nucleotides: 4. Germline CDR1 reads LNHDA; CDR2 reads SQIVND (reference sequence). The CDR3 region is CASSLRDSSNQPQHF. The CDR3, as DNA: TGTGCCAGTAGTCTAAGGGACAGTAGCAATCAGCCCCAGCATTTT.

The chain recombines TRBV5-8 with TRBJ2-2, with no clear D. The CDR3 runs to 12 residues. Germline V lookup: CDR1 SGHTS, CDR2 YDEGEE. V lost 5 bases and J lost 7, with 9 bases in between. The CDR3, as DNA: TGTGCCAGCAGTGGGGATCACGGGGAGCTGTTTTTT. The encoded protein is CASSGDHGELFF.

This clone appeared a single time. Here the CDR3 reads CASSSGELGIGYTF. The CDR3 coding sequence is TGTGCCAGCAGTTCCGGGGAACTGGGAATTGGCTACACCTTC. This sequence joins TRBV6-5 and TRBJ1-2; the D is unclear. With 4 bases removed from V and 7 bases from J, the gap between germline ends came to 16 bases. This CDR3 comprises 14 residues. Germline loops: CDR1 MNHEY, CDR2 SVGAGI.

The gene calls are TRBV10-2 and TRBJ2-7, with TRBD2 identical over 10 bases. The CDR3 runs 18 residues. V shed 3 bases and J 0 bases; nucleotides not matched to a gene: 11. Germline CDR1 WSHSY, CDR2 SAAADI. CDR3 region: CASSEGPSGRPSSYEQYF. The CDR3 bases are TGCGCCAGCAGTGAAGGCCCTAGCGGGAGACCGAGCTCCTACGAGCAGTACTTC.